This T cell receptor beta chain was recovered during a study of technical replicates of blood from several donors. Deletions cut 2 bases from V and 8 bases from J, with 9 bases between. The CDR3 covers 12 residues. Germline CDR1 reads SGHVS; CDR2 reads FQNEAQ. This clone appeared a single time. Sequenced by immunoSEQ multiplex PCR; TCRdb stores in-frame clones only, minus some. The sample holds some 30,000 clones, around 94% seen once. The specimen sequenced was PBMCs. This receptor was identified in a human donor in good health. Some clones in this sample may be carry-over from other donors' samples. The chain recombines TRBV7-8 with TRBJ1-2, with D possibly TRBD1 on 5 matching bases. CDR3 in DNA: TGTGCCAGCAGCTTACAGGGAAGGGGCTACACCTTC. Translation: CASSLQGRGYTF. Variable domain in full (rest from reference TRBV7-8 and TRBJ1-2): GAGVSQSPRYKVAKRGQDVALRCDPISGHVSLFWYQQALGQGPEFLTYFQNEAQLDKSGLPSDRFFAERPEGSVSTLKIQRTQQEDSAVYLCASSLQGRGYTFGSGTRLTVV.